The 5 T cell receptor beta chains listed next were all sequenced from one sample in a study of cytotoxic CD8 clonotypes in ibrutinib-treated CLL. Clones were sequenced by immunoSEQ multiplex PCR, and TCRdb holds only the in-frame ones, with some missing. The table records 100,000 to 150,000 clones, 70% to 90% of them present only once. The sample in question was PBMCs, obtained after 24 months of ibrutinib treatment. The source of these receptors is a human donor with chronic lymphocytic leukemia.

The chain carries TRBV5-1 and TRBJ1-4, with D unresolved. The germline V and J ends were trimmed by 3 bases and 2 bases, with 8 bases remaining between them. Germline loops: CDR1 SGHRS, CDR2 YFSETQ. This CDR3 is built from 14 residues. In DNA form, the CDR3 reads TGCGCCAGCAGCTCCCGTTCGACTAATGAAAAACTGTTTTTT. Its translation: CASSSRSTNEKLFF.

The chain recombines TRBV7-9 with TRBJ1-5; TRBD1 might be the D (6 bases). V lost 2 bases, J lost 5 bases, and 13 bases lay in between. In germline, CDR1 is SEHNR, CDR2 FQNEAQ (reference sequence). The CDR3 runs 15 residues. DNA for the CDR3: TGTGCCAGCAGCTTATTCGGGACAATTGATCAGCCCCAGCATTTT. Translation: CASSLFGTIDQPQHF.

On this clone itself: Other DNA sequences in the sample encode the same CDR3. The chain combines TRBV4-3 with TRBJ1-2; possibly TRBD1 for D (5 bases). CDR3 length: 13 amino acids. From germline, CDR1 is LGHNA and CDR2 YSLEER. Trimming stripped 1 base from V and 5 bases from J, with 8 bases between. The CDR3 coding sequence is TGCGCCAGCAGCCAAGTAAGGGGTTATGGCTACACCTTC. The encoded protein is CASSQVRGYGYTF.

V gene TRBV7-2 combines with J gene TRBJ1-4; the D gene is possibly TRBD1 (6 bases). The CDR3 contains 16 residues. V was shortened by 3 bases and J by 0 bases, with 11 bases between the two germline ends. Germline values: CDR1 SGHTA, CDR2 FQGNSA. CDR3 amino acids: CASSFRGQTTNEKLFF. In DNA form, the CDR3 reads TGTGCCAGCAGCTTCCGGGGGCAGACAACTAATGAAAAACTGTTTTTT.

The chain has TRBV7-2 and TRBJ1-5, with D perhaps matching TRBD1 (5 bases). CDR1 and CDR2 from the germline V gene are SGHTA and FQGNSA. The CDR3 is 15 residues long. Deletions cut 5 bases from V and 2 bases from J, with 13 bases between. CDR3 sequence reads: CASSPGRAGNQPQHF. In DNA, the CDR3 is TGTGCCAGCAGCCCCGGCAGGGCGGGCAATCAGCCCCAGCATTTT.